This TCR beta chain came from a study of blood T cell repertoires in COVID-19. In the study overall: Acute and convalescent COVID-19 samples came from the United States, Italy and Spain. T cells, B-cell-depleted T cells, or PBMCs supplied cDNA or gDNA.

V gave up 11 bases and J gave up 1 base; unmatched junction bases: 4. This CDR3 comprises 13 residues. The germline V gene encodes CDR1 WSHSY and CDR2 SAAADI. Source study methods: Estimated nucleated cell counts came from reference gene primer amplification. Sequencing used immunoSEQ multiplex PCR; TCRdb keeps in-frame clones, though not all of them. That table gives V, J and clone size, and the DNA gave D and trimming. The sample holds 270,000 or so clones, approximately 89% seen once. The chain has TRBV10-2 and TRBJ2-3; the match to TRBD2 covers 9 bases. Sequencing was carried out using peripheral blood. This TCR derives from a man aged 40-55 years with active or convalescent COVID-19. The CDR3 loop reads CAAGLAGTDTQYF. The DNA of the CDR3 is TGCGCCGCGGGACTAGCAGGCACAGATACGCAGTATTTT.